The 29 T cell receptor beta chains below all came from one sample that was sequenced in a study of blood T cells in healthy people across ages. A second PCR of 7 to 11 cycles used a sample-barcoded 5' primer and a J-beta primer mix. TCRdb analysed the 5' RACE reads with MiXCR anew, one entry per CDR3 protein. The sample has just under 750,000 distinct CDR3 sequences, about a fifth seen once. The sequenced sample consisted of blood. The receptors shown here come from a man aged 70-80 years in good health.

The table lists this clonotype with a few counts. The rearrangement links TRBV27 to TRBJ2-1; TRBD1 aligns across 9 bases. The J call may be incorrect, as the DNA end agrees better with TRBJ2-5. Germline V gene lookup returns CDR1 MNHEY and CDR2 SMNVEV (reference sequence). The CDR3 consists of 17 residues. The CDR3 loop reads CASSLSRDRAQMGTQYF. The CDR3 DNA reads as TGTGCCAGCAGTTTATCCCGGGACAGGGCGCAAATGGGGACCCAGTACTTC.

This clonotype was detected ten times or more. The CDR3 here is CASSLDTGSYNEQFF. The DNA for the CDR3 is TGCGCCAGCAGCTTGGACACCGGCTCCTACAATGAGCAGTTCTTC. This chain links TRBV5-1 with TRBJ2-1, with D hard to call. Germline-derived CDR1 and CDR2 are SGHRS and YFSETQ. CDR3 size: 15 residues. Trimming cost V 0 bases and J 0 bases, with 7 bases left between them.

V and J are TRBV3-1 and TRBJ2-5; the D gene is possibly TRBD1 (5 bases). The CDR3 extends over 20 amino acids. V gave up 0 bases and J gave up 0 bases, with 23 bases separating them. Germline CDR1 and CDR2: LGHDT and YNNKEL (reference sequence). CDR3 region: CASSQEVRNGRDTNQETQYF. CDR3 coding DNA: TGTGCCAGCAGCCAAGAAGTCCGAAACGGCAGGGATACGAACCAAGAGACCCAGTACTTC.

This sequence joins TRBV10-3 and TRBJ1-4; D is uncertain. The V and J ends lost 10 bases and 12 bases respectively, with 21 bases between them. This CDR3 contains 13 residues. Germline V gives CDR1 ENHRY, CDR2 SYGVKD. CDR3 in DNA: TGTGCCACCTCCGCGGCGGAGTCCAAAGAACTGTTTTTT. As protein: CATSAAESKELFF.

As DNA, the CDR3 is TGCGCCAGCAGCTCCAAATGGGGGAGTAAGGAAAAACTGTTTTTT. It yields the protein CASSSKWGSKEKLFF. This chain connects TRBV5-1 to TRBJ1-4; possibly TRBD1 for D (5 bases). This CDR3 region has 15 residues. The V gene's germline CDR1 is SGHRS and CDR2 YFSETQ. The V end was cut by 3 bases, the J end by 8 bases, with 17 bases between.

There are a few counts of this clonotype. This may come from a read error, since a much larger clone is one base off. CDR3 nucleotides: TGTGCCAGCGGGTACACAGATACGCAGTATTTT. Its protein is CASGYTDTQYF. The rearrangement joins TRBV12-3 or TRBV12-4 to TRBJ2-3; unclear D gene. Trimming took off 8 bases at V and 2 bases at J, with 5 bases between the two ends. The CDR3 contains 11 residues.

This chain connects TRBV12-3 or TRBV12-4 to TRBJ1-2; possibly TRBD1 for D (5 bases). This CDR3 is 16 amino acids long. Trimming stripped 4 bases from V and 2 bases from J, with 17 bases between. The CDR3 DNA reads as TGTGCCAGCAGTTGGTCCGGGGCGAGGGCGAACTATGGCTACACCTTC. Protein sequence: CASSWSGARANYGYTF.

This chain connects TRBV20-1 to TRBJ2-3; the match to TRBD2 covers 11 bases. V lost 2 bases to trimming and J lost 3 bases; unmatched junction nucleotides: 4. CDR1 is DFQATT, CDR2 SNEGSKA, per germline (reference sequence). CDR3 length: 15 amino acids. CDR3 region: CSARNSGGVTDTQYF. The DNA for the CDR3 is TGCAGTGCTAGAAATAGCGGGGGGGTAACAGATACGCAGTATTTT.

This clonotype showed up just a few times. CDR3 DNA: TGTGCCTGGGGTAGGGGACTAGCGGCCCTTAGCACAGATACGCAGTATTTT. It yields the protein CAWGRGLAALSTDTQYF. V is TRBV30 and J is TRBJ2-3, with TRBD2 matching 11 bases. V shed 5 bases, J shed 0 bases, and the junction held 10 bases outside the gene matches. Germline lookup yields CDR1 GTSNPN and CDR2 SVGIG (reference sequence). The CDR3 is made up of 17 amino acids. Full variable domain (outside the CDR3, taken from reference TRBV30 and TRBJ2-3): SQTIHQWPATLVQPVGSPLSLECTVEGTSNPNLYWYRQAAGRGLQLLFYSVGIGQISSEVPQNLSASRPQDRQFILSSKKLLLSDSGFYLCAWGRGLAALSTDTQYFGPGTRLTVL.

V and J are TRBV7-2 and TRBJ2-5, with a weak D call TRBD2 (6 bases). CDR3 length: 11 residues. CDR1 and CDR2 from the germline V gene are SGHTA and FQGNSA. Trimming removed 5 bases at V and 9 bases at J, with 10 bases between. CDR3 residues: CASSLRGAQYF. The CDR3 bases are TGTGCCAGCAGCCTCCGCGGGGCCCAGTACTTC. Supplemented by reference TRBV7-2 and TRBJ2-5, the full variable domain reads GAGVSQSPSNKVTEKGKDVELRCDPISGHTALYWYRQSLGQGLEFLIYFQGNSAPDKSGLPSDRFSAERTGGSVSTLTIQRTQQEDSAVYLCASSLRGAQYFGPGTRLLVL.

This clonotype came up a few times. The chain links TRBV5-1 to TRBJ2-7; 9 bases agree with TRBD1. Trimming at V came to 9 bases and at J to 0 bases, leaving 7 bases not matched to a gene. The CDR3 sequence is 14 residues long. From germline, CDR1 is SGHRS and CDR2 YFSETQ. The chain's CDR3 is CATSGQGNSYEQYF. The CDR3 region has the DNA TGCGCCACTTCGGGACAGGGAAACTCCTACGAGCAGTACTTC.

As DNA, the CDR3 is TGTGCCAGCAGCTCAGAGAGCGGGGTGGAGCAGTTCTTC. Its translation: CASSSESGVEQFF. This rearrangement joins TRBV5-5 to TRBJ2-5, with 7 positions matching TRBD2. The assigned J gene may be wrong: the sequence end matches TRBJ2-1 better. This CDR3 contains 13 residues. Germline CDR1 SGHKS, CDR2 YYEKEE (reference sequence).

In its sample, this clonotype was seen a few times. V gene TRBV20-1 combines with J gene TRBJ2-1; TRBD2 matches 9 bases. The CDR3 extends over 15 amino acids. CDR1 and CDR2 (germline): DFQATT, SNEGSKA (reference sequence). V lost 1 base, J lost 10 bases, and 11 bases stayed unmatched. This CDR3 reads CSARVGGGAEGEQFF. The CDR3 coding sequence is TGCAGTGCTAGAGTGGGCGGGGGGGCCGAAGGGGAGCAGTTCTTC.

This clonotype showed up just a few times. V gene TRBV29-1 combines with J gene TRBJ2-3; weak D call: TRBD1 (6 bases). The germline gives CDR1 SQVTM, CDR2 ANQGSEA. V was trimmed by 8 bases and J by 7 bases, leaving 13 bases between them. The CDR3 totals 11 residues. The CDR3 loop reads CSRTAGNTQYF. The CDR3 coding sequence is TGCAGCCGGACAGCAGGAAATACGCAGTATTTT.

This clonotype showed up just a few times. The rearrangement links TRBV20-1 to TRBJ2-3; 10 bases match TRBD2. The CDR3 runs 16 residues. Trimming cost V 6 bases and J 6 bases; bases outside gene matches: 15. Germline lookup yields CDR1 DFQATT and CDR2 SNEGSKA (reference sequence). The DNA for the CDR3 is TGCAGTGCGACAGGACTAGCGGAGAGGTTCCGGGATACGCAGTATTTT. It encodes CSATGLAERFRDTQYF.

V gene TRBV7-9 combines with J gene TRBJ2-1; TRBD2 aligns across 10 bases. This CDR3 is built from 15 residues. Trimming took 5 bases from V and 4 from J; bases not matched to a gene: 5. Germline V gene lookup returns CDR1 SEHNR and CDR2 FQNEAQ (reference sequence). CDR3 nucleotides: TGTGCCAGCAGCCTCCCTAGCGGGAGTTACAATGAGCAGTTCTTC. Translation gives CASSLPSGSYNEQFF. The complete variable domain, with remaining parts taken from reference TRBV7-9 and TRBJ2-1, reads DTGVSQNPRHKITKRGQNVTFRCDPISEHNRLYWYRQTLGQGPEFLTYFQNEAQLEKSRLLSDRFSAERPKGSFSTLEIQRTEQGDSAMYLCASSLPSGSYNEQFFGPGTRLTVL.

The rearrangement links TRBV20-1 to TRBJ2-4; possibly TRBD2 for D (6 bases). CDR3 length equals 18 residues. The germline gives CDR1 DFQATT, CDR2 SNEGSKA (reference sequence). Deletions cut 1 base from V and 0 bases from J, with 19 bases between. CDR3 protein: CSARVTLGGEIAKNIQYF. In DNA, the CDR3 is TGCAGTGCTAGAGTAACCCTGGGCGGGGAAATAGCCAAAAACATTCAGTACTTC.

The chain combines TRBV29-1 with TRBJ1-2; TRBD1 agrees at 11 bases. The CDR3 is 14 amino acids. V gave up 4 bases and J gave up 8 bases; unmatched junction bases: 9. CDR1 and CDR2 from the germline V gene are SQVTM and ANQGSEA. The CDR3 sequence is CSVGSGQGAGGYTF. The CDR3 coding sequence is TGCAGCGTTGGTTCAGGACAGGGGGCTGGCGGCTACACCTTC.

The rearrangement joins TRBV6-6 to TRBJ2-3; 7 bases are shared with TRBD1. The CDR3 loop spans 15 amino acids. Per germline, CDR1 MNHNY and CDR2 SVGAGI (reference sequence). With 5 bases clipped from V and 1 base from J, the junction kept 6 bases outside the gene matches. CDR3 coding DNA: TGTGCCAGCAGTACAAAAGGGGGCGGCACAGATACGCAGTATTTT. Its protein is CASSTKGGGTDTQYF.

This sequence joins TRBV10-3 and TRBJ2-5, with 8 bases fitting TRBD1. V lost 6 bases to trimming and J lost 4 bases; unmatched junction nucleotides: 16. This CDR3 has 17 residues. Per the germline V gene, CDR1 is ENHRY and CDR2 is SYGVKD. As DNA, the CDR3 is TGTGCCATCAGCGCGTCAATTGCGCAGGGGGCCAGAGAGACCCAGTACTTC. Its translation is CAISASIAQGARETQYF.

V usage is TRBV10-3 and J usage is TRBJ1-1, with D tentatively TRBD1 (5 bases). The CDR3 is made up of 12 amino acids. Germline V CDR1 and CDR2: ENHRY, SYGVKD. Trimming took off 7 bases at V and 10 bases at J, with 16 bases between the two ends. Here the CDR3 reads CAITDSEEGAFF. The DNA for the CDR3 is TGTGCCATCACTGACAGCGAAGAAGGAGCTTTCTTT.

This clonotype came up once. This rearrangement joins TRBV12-3 or TRBV12-4 to TRBJ2-5, with 7 bases aligning to TRBD1. V lost 2 bases to trimming and J lost 2 bases; unmatched junction nucleotides: 8. The CDR3 spans 16 residues. CDR3 bases: TGTGCCAGCAGTTTACTCCTTGACAGGGCTCAAGAGACCCAGTACTTC. Translated: CASSLLLDRAQETQYF.

The CDR3 loop reads CASSPVPLEAYEQYV. DNA for the CDR3: TGTGCCAGCAGCCCGGTACCTTTGGAGGCCTACGAGCAGTACGTC. The J gene is TRBJ2-7, the V gene TRBV7-2, with D tentatively TRBD2 (5 bases). The CDR3 spans 15 residues. The germline V and J ends were trimmed by 5 bases and 2 bases, with 16 bases remaining between them. Germline V gives CDR1 SGHTA, CDR2 FQGNSA.

This clonotype was seen only a few times. This chain joins TRBV7-2 and TRBJ2-3; D is undetermined. The CDR3 is made up of 16 amino acids. Germline V lookup: CDR1 SGHTA, CDR2 FQGNSA. V gave up 2 bases and J gave up 0 bases, with 12 bases separating them. The CDR3 nucleotides read TGTGCCAGCAGCTTATTACAGCCTAAAAGCACAGATACGCAGTATTTT. It yields the protein CASSLLQPKSTDTQYF.

This clonotype was picked up many times. The J gene is TRBJ1-2, the V gene TRBV7-9; D is possibly TRBD1 (6 bases). The germline CDR1 and CDR2 sequences are SEHNR and FQNEAQ (reference sequence). CDR3 length: 16 amino acids. Trimming stripped 3 bases from V and 4 bases from J, with 18 bases between. The CDR3 DNA follows: TGTGCCAGCAGCTTCTCAGCAGGGGCCTTCGGCTATGGCTACACCTTC. Its protein is CASSFSAGAFGYGYTF.

The chain couples TRBV11-2 to TRBJ2-1, with 9 bases lining up with TRBD1. The closer fit of TRBJ2-5 to the DNA end suggests the J call may be wrong. The CDR3 sequence is 15 residues long. Germline assignment: CDR1 SGHAT and CDR2 FQNNGV. In nucleotides, the CDR3 is TGTGCCAGCAGCCTCCGACAGGGGGTGGGGGAGACCCAGTACTTC. The encoded protein is CASSLRQGVGETQYF.

This rearrangement joins TRBV20-1 to TRBJ2-5, with D maybe TRBD2 (5 bases). The J call is uncertain, as TRBJ2-1 better fits the DNA end. The CDR3 is made up of 16 amino acids. Looked up from germline, CDR1 is DFQATT and CDR2 is SNEGSKA (reference sequence). As DNA, the CDR3 is TGCAGTGCTAGAGCGAATCTAGCCCTGGGGTATAATGAGCAGTTCTTC. It codes for CSARANLALGYNEQFF.

This clonotype turned up a few times. Given the absence of the conserved phenylalanine or tryptophan at the CDR3 end, a read error is likely. V and J are TRBV12-3 or TRBV12-4 and TRBJ1-2, with D tentatively TRBD1 (5 bases). V lost 0 bases and J lost 4, with 15 bases in between. The CDR3 runs to 16 residues. CDR3 protein: CASSLARGAQVYGYTL. For the CDR3, the DNA is TGTGCCAGCAGTTTAGCGCGAGGGGCTCAGGTCTATGGCTACACCCTC.

The genes are TRBV7-9 and TRBJ2-5, with D possibly being TRBD2 (5 bases). Gene TRBJ2-1 matches the end of the DNA better, so the J call may be wrong. CDR1 is SEHNR and CDR2 is FQNEAQ in the germline V gene (reference sequence). The CDR3 covers 14 residues. The DNA of the CDR3 is TGTGCCAGCAGCTTACGGGCGGGCGCCAATGAGCAGTTCTTC. It specifies CASSLRAGANEQFF.